The rows below give T cell receptor beta chains drawn from one sample of a study of shared clonotypes between healthy human individuals. Generated by immunoSEQ multiplex PCR, the TCRdb table keeps only in-frame clones and is missing some. The sample shows some 1.5 million clones, nearly 99% of them seen only once. The sequenced sample was naive CD4+ T cells sorted from blood. The receptors derive from a man in his thirties or forties in good health. CDR3s include the opening cysteine and the closing phenylalanine or tryptophan. D genes are given only for firm matches. Not every row has a clone size; where given, it reads once, few, many or a size class.

j_call clone_size v_call d_call cdr3_nt cdr3_aa
TRBJ2-1 - TRBV7-2 - TGTGCCAGCAGCTTAGACAGGACGAGAAATGAGCAGTTCTTC CASSLDRTRNEQFF
TRBJ1-1 - TRBV4-1 TRBD1 TGCGCCAGCAGCCTGCGGACAGGGGTGGTTAGCACTGAAGCTTTCTTT CASSLRTGVVSTEAFF
TRBJ1-1 once TRBV19 - TGTGCCAGTACCCCTCGGAGCTACACTGAAGCTTTCTTT CASTPRSYTEAFF
TRBJ1-1 - TRBV28 - TGTGCCAGCAGTCCGAGGGGGGAGGGGAACACTGAAGCTTTCTTT CASSPRGEGNTEAFF
TRBJ2-7 - TRBV6-6 - TGTGCCAGCACCACCGGACAGACCTACGAGCAGTACTTC CASTTGQTYEQYF
TRBJ2-6 - TRBV19 - TGTGCCAGTCAATCTGGGGCCAACGTCCTGACTTTC CASQSGANVLTF
TRBJ2-3 - TRBV5-1 TRBD2 TGCGCCAGCAGCTTCACGGCGACGAGACCTGGACTAGCGGGAATAAGCACAGATACGCAGTATTTT CASSFTATRPGLAGISTDTQYF
TRBJ1-5 - TRBV15 - TGTGCCACCAGCAGAGACAAATTTCAGCCCCAGCATTTT CATSRDKFQPQHF
TRBJ2-2 - TRBV7-9 TRBD2 TGTGCCAGCAGCCTGTTAGCGGGAGGGACCGGGGAGCTGTTTTTT CASSLLAGGTGELFF
TRBJ2-7 - TRBV28 - TGTGCCAGCAGTGGCAAATCCCCCTACGAGCAGTACTTC CASSGKSPYEQYF
TRBJ1-1 - TRBV7-8 TRBD1 TGTGCCAGCCGACCCCCTGGGACAGTGAACACTGAAGCTTTCTTT CASRPPGTVNTEAFF
TRBJ2-5 - TRBV4-1 TRBD1 TGCGCCAGCAGCCAAGCTGACAGGGCCGTGGAGACCCAGTACTTC CASSQADRAVETQYF
TRBJ2-2 - TRBV5-1 - TGCGCCAGCAGCTTGGAAGCTAAGTCCGGGGAGCTGTTTTTT CASSLEAKSGELFF
TRBJ2-5 - TRBV6-5 - TGTGCCAGCAGTTTGCTGGAAAAGCAGTACTTC CASSLLEKQYF
TRBJ2-7 - TRBV2 - TGTGCCAGCGGCGGGCGGACAAAAACCTACGAGCAGTACTTC CASGGRTKTYEQYF
TRBJ2-3 - TRBV11-3 TRBD2 TGTGCCAGCAGCCCCAACAACCGTAGGACTAGCGGGAGGGCCAATACGCAGTATTTT CASSPNNRRTSGRANTQYF
TRBJ1-1 - TRBV9 - TGTGCCAGCAGCGGGGGACAGAACACTGAAGCTTTCTTT CASSGGQNTEAFF
TRBJ2-2 - TRBV19 TRBD1 TGTGCCAGTTCGGGACAGGGGAACACCGGGGAGCTGTTTTTT CASSGQGNTGELFF